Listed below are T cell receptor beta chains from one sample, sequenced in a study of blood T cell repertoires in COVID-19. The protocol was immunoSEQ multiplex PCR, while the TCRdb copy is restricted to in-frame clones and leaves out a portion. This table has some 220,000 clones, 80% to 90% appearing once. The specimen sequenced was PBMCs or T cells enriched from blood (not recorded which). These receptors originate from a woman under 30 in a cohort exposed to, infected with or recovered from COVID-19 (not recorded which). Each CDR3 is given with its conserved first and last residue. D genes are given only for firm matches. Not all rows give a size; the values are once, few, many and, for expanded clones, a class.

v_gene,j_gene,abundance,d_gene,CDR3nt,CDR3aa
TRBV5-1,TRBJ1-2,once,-,TGCGCCAGCAGCTTGCAGGGTGGAAACTATGGCTACACCTTC,CASSLQGGNYGYTF
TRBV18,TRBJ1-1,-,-,TGTGCCAGCTCACCACTAGAAGAAAGGAACACTGAAGCTTTCTTT,CASSPLEERNTEAFF
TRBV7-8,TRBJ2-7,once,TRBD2,TGTGCCAGCAGCTTAGCGGGAGGGAGCTCCTACGAGCAGTACTTC,CASSLAGGSSYEQYF
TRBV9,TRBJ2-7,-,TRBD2,TGTGCCAGCAGCCGAGGGACTACCTCCTACGAGCAGTACTTC,CASSRGTTSYEQYF
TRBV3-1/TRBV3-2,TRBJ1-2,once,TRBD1,TGTGCCAGCAGCCTAGGGTTCGGGACAGGGAGTTTTGGAGGCTACACCTTC,CASSLGFGTGSFGGYTF
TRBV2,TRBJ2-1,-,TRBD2,TGTGCCACTAAGAGGGACTATCCCACCAATGAGCAGTTCTTC,CATKRDYPTNEQFF
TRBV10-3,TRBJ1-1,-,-,TGTGCCATCAGTGAGGTTGGGGCTATCACTGAAGCTTTCTTT,CAISEVGAITEAFF
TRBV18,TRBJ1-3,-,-,TGTGCCAGCTCACCACCGGGTACAGGGAGTACTGGAAACACCATATATTTT,CASSPPGTGSTGNTIYF
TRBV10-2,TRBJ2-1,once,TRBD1,TGCGCCAGCAGCCCCGTGGCAGGGACAGGGGACCCCAATGAGCAGTTCTTC,CASSPVAGTGDPNEQFF
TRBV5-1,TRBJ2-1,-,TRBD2,TGCGCCAGCAGCGCTAGCGGGGGGCCGGATAATGAGCAGTTCTTC,CASSASGGPDNEQFF
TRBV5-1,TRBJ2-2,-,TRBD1,TGCGCCAGCAGCTCATGGGACAGATCGAACACCGGGGAGCTGTTTTTT,CASSSWDRSNTGELFF
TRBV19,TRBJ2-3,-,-,TGTGCCAGTAGTAGTGGCTCCGATACAGATACGCAGTATTTT,CASSSGSDTDTQYF
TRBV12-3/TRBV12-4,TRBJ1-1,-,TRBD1,TGTGCCAGCAGTCAGGGGGCGTGGACTGAAGCTTTCTTT,CASSQGAWTEAFF
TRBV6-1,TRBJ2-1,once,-,TGTGCCAGCAGTGAAAATGGCCCCAATGAGCAGTTCTTC,CASSENGPNEQFF
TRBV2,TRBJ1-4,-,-,TGTGCCAGCAGTGATAGCCGATTTTGGGAAAAACTGTTTTTT,CASSDSRFWEKLFF
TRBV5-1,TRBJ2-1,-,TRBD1,TGCGCCAGCAGCTTGGGTGGACAGGGGTTCAATGAGCAGTTCTTC,CASSLGGQGFNEQFF
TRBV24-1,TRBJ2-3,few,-,TGTGCCACCAGTGATTTGTCGACGGAGTTTTCAGATACGCAGTATTTT,CATSDLSTEFSDTQYF
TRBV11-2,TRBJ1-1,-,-,TGTGCCAGCAGCTTCAGGGTGGGGATTACTGAAGCTTTCTTT,CASSFRVGITEAFF
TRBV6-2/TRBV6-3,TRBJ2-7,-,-,TGTGCCAGCAGTTCCTACAGGGCGCCCAAGTCCTACGAGCAGTACTTC,CASSSYRAPKSYEQYF
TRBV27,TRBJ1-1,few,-,TGTGCCAGCAGTTTTCCAGGGAACACTGAAGCTTTCTTT,CASSFPGNTEAFF
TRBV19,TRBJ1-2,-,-,TGTGCCAGTAGTATCCGTACAGGCTACACCTTC,CASSIRTGYTF
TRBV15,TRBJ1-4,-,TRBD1,TGTGCCACCAGCAGGACTGGACAGGGAGGGAAACTGTTTTTT,CATSRTGQGGKLFF
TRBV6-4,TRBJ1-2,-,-,TGTGCCAGCAGTGACTCCGACAGCGCGGGGGTTGGCTACACCTTC,CASSDSDSAGVGYTF
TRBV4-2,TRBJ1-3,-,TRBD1,TGTGCCAGCAGCCGGCCTACAGGGGGCTCTGGAAACACCATATATTTT,CASSRPTGGSGNTIYF
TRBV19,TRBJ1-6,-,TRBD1,TGTGCCAGTACGGGCCAGGGGGACAATTCACCCCTCCACTTT,CASTGQGDNSPLHF
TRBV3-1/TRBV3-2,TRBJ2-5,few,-,TGTGCCAGCAGCCAAGCAGGGGTGGAGACCCAGTACTTC,CASSQAGVETQYF
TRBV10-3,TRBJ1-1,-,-,TGTGCCATCACTGCTGGGCCTAACACTGAAGCTTTCTTT,CAITAGPNTEAFF
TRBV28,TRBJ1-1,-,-,TGTGCCAGCAGTTTACAGGATGAAGCTTTCTTT,CASSLQDEAFF
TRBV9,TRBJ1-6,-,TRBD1,TGTGCCAGCAGCCTTGGGACAGTTTATAATTCACCCCTCCACTTT,CASSLGTVYNSPLHF
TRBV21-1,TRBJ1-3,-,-,TGTGCCAGCAGCAAAGCGGCACCCCGGGACAGCTCTGGAAACACCATATATTTT,CASSKAAPRDSSGNTIYF
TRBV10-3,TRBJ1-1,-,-,TGTGCCATCAGTGAGGAAGGGGCCAACACTGAAGCTTTCTTT,CAISEEGANTEAFF
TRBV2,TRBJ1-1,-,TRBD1,TGTGCCAGCAGCCTCACAGGGGACGAAGCTTTCTTT,CASSLTGDEAFF
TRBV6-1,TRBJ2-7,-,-,TGTGCCAGCAGTGAAGCGCTTAGCCGCTACGAGCAGTACTTC,CASSEALSRYEQYF
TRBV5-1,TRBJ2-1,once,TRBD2,TGCGCCAGCAGAGGTGGGGGGAGGGCCGGCAATGAGCAGTTCTTC,CASRGGGRAGNEQFF
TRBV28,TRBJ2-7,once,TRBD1,TGTGCCAGCCGACCGGGACAGGTCTACTACGAGCAGTACTTC,CASRPGQVYYEQYF
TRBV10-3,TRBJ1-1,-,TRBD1,TGTGCCATCAGTCACCCCTCGGACAGGGGAGACACTGAAGCTTTCTTT,CAISHPSDRGDTEAFF
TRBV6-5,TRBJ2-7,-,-,TGTGCCAGCAGTTACTCGGGTTCAGGGGTCGCCCACGAGCAGTACTTC,CASSYSGSGVAHEQYF
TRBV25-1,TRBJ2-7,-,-,TGTGCCAGCAGCCCACAGGGTGGCGAGCAGTACTTC,CASSPQGGEQYF
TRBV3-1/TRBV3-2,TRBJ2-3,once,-,TGTGCCTCTAAAAGCACAGATACGCAGTATTTT,CASKSTDTQYF
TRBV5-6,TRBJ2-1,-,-,TGTGCCAGCAGCAGGGGCAATGAGCAGTTCTTC,CASSRGNEQFF
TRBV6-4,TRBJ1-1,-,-,TGTGCCAGCAGACCATACAGGGATGACACTGAAGCTTTCTTT,CASRPYRDDTEAFF